The sequence of this T cell receptor beta chain was determined in a study of T-cell memory formation after mild COVID-19. Trimming removed 5 bases from V and 3 bases from J, with 13 bases in between. Germline assignment: CDR1 KGHSH and CDR2 LQKENI. There are 14 residues in the CDR3. Note on this clonotype: Its antigen remains unidentified.

Via MiXCR, TCRdb re-called the 5' RACE reads, giving one row per CDR3 protein. The sample has 560,000 or so distinct CDR3 sequences; 15% to 20% are singletons. General study results and limits: Contracting CD4+ clones lay largely in CM and EM, with CD8+ ones residing in EMRA.

The source of this sequence is an adult woman who had mild COVID-19 (a few samples of this study predate the infection). Cell type and time point are not known. V is TRBV18 and J is TRBJ1-2, with D perhaps matching TRBD1 (5 bases). Material for sequencing was PBMCs or a T cell subset sorted from them (not recorded which). This CDR3 is CASSSTGSHYGYTF. The CDR3 DNA follows: TGTGCCAGCTCATCTACAGGTTCACACTATGGCTACACCTTC.